A single sample gave rise to the 21 T cell receptor beta chains below, sequenced in a study of CD8 T cells in Susac syndrome. Random hexamers were used to reverse transcribe an amount of about 0.5 to 1 ug RNA. TCRdb ran MiXCR on the immunoSEQ multiplex PCR reads and lists one entry per CDR3 protein. This table has about 250,000 distinct CDR3 sequences, 93% appearing once. The specimen was CD4+ T cells from PBMCs. The receptors were sampled from a human donor with multiple sclerosis.

For the CDR3, the DNA is TGTGCCAGCAGCTTCAATTTGGATACGCAGTATTTT. Its translation: CASSFNLDTQYF. V is TRBV7-8 and J is TRBJ2-3; D is ambiguous. In germline, CDR1 is SGHVS, CDR2 FQNEAQ. The germline V and J ends were trimmed by 3 bases and 6 bases, with 7 bases remaining between them. This CDR3 is 12 amino acids long.

The chain joins TRBV2 to TRBJ2-5; TRBD2 matches 11 bases. Germline V gene sequence: CDR1 SNHLY, CDR2 FYNNEI. This CDR3 has 14 residues. V lost 3 bases to trimming and J lost 5 bases; unmatched junction nucleotides: 2. CDR3 in amino acids: CASSEGLADETQYF. The CDR3 DNA is TGTGCCAGCAGTGAGGGACTAGCGGATGAGACCCAGTACTTC.

CDR3 nucleotides: TGTGCCAGCAGCTTGAGGGGGGCATGGACTGAAGCTTTCTTT. It codes for CASSLRGAWTEAFF. The chain links TRBV5-4 to TRBJ1-1; tentatively, D is TRBD1 (6 bases). Per germline, CDR1 SGHNT and CDR2 YYREEE (reference sequence). V was cut by 1 base and J by 5 bases, with 12 bases left in between. The CDR3 extends over 14 amino acids. The whole variable domain, filled in from reference TRBV5-4 and TRBJ1-1, reads ETGVTQSPTHLIKTRGQQVTLRCSSQSGHNTVSWYQQALGQGPQFIFQYYREEENGRGNFPPRFSGLQFPNYSSELNVNALELDDSALYLCASSLRGAWTEAFFGQGTRLTVV.

This clonotype was seen just once. The J gene is TRBJ1-5, the V gene TRBV29-1; D gene uncertain. Germline loops: CDR1 SQVTM, CDR2 ANQGSEA. Trimming took off 0 bases at V and 1 base at J, with 4 bases between the two ends. This CDR3 region has 13 residues. CDR3 sequence reads: CSVEDSSNQPQHF. CDR3 sequence (DNA): TGCAGCGTTGAAGACAGCAGCAATCAGCCCCAGCATTTT.

The genes are TRBV20-1 and TRBJ2-3; 16 nucleotides match TRBD2. The CDR3 has 16 amino acids. V gave up 4 bases and J gave up 4 bases; unmatched junction bases: 5. The germline gives CDR1 DFQATT, CDR2 SNEGSKA (reference sequence). The CDR3 nucleotides read TGCAGTGCTACAAGTGGGACTAGCGGGAGGGCAGATACGCAGTATTTT. This encodes CSATSGTSGRADTQYF.

The gene calls are TRBV19 and TRBJ2-5; D possibly corresponds to TRBD2 (5 bases). Germline values: CDR1 LNHDA, CDR2 SQIVND (reference sequence). The CDR3 runs to 13 residues. The germline V and J ends were trimmed by 5 bases and 4 bases, with 11 bases remaining between them. The CDR3: CASSPVGVETQYF. Written as DNA, the CDR3 is TGTGCCAGTAGTCCGGTCGGGGTAGAGACCCAGTACTTC.

This chain joins TRBV20-1 and TRBJ2-7; tentative D call: TRBD1 (5 bases). Germline CDR1 is DFQATT and CDR2 is SNEGSKA (reference sequence). CDR3 length equals 13 residues. Trimming removed 3 bases at V and 2 bases at J, with 11 bases between. CDR3 protein: CSARGPAAYEQYV. CDR3 sequence (DNA): TGCAGTGCTAGGGGGCCGGCTGCCTACGAGCAGTACGTC.

The count of this clonotype is one. V gene TRBV28 combines with J gene TRBJ1-2, with D possibly being TRBD1 (5 bases). V was shortened by 2 bases and J by 5 bases, with 12 bases between the two germline ends. The CDR3 sequence is 14 residues long. Germline V gene lookup returns CDR1 MDHEN and CDR2 SYDVKM. In DNA, the CDR3 is TGTGCCAGCAGTTTAAGGGTGGGGGATTATGGCTACACCTTC. Amino acid sequence: CASSLRVGDYGYTF.

The chain is built from TRBV20-1 and TRBJ1-3; D remains unclear. Germline CDR1 is DFQATT and CDR2 is SNEGSKA (reference sequence). The V end lost 6 bases, the J end lost 4 bases, and 10 bases lay between the germline ends. The CDR3 runs 12 residues. The CDR3 nucleotides read TGCAGTGCACACAAAGAGGGAAACACCATATATTTT. Protein product: CSAHKEGNTIYF.

The DNA for the CDR3 is TGCGCCAGCAGCCCCAGACAGGGGGCCTCCTACGAGCAGTACTTC. This encodes CASSPRQGASYEQYF. This chain links TRBV5-1 with TRBJ2-7; TRBD1 agrees at 10 bases. The germline V gene has CDR1 SGHRS and CDR2 YFSETQ. V was pared by 4 bases and J by 0 bases, with 4 bases of the junction left unmatched. The CDR3 loop spans 15 amino acids.

This chain uses TRBV5-1 with TRBJ2-1; 9 bases align to TRBD2. Trimming at V came to 6 bases and at J to 5 bases, leaving 6 bases not matched to a gene. This CDR3 is 14 amino acids long. The germline V gene encodes CDR1 SGHRS and CDR2 YFSETQ. Written as DNA, the CDR3 is TGCGCCAGCAAGAGGCTAGCGGGGAACAATGAGCAGTTCTTC. Its translation is CASKRLAGNNEQFF.

This chain joins TRBV2 and TRBJ2-1, with TRBD2 identical over 7 bases. Germline V CDR1 and CDR2: SNHLY, FYNNEI. The CDR3 sequence is 14 residues long. The V and J ends lost 2 bases and 8 bases, in that order; junction bases with no gene match: 6. The CDR3 spells CASSEWAGRDEQFF. The DNA for the CDR3 is TGTGCCAGCAGTGAATGGGCGGGGAGGGATGAGCAGTTCTTC.

The chain carries TRBV5-1 and TRBJ2-6; 7 bases line up with TRBD2. This CDR3 is built from 17 residues. V lost 0 bases to trimming and J lost 0 bases; unmatched junction nucleotides: 3. Per the germline V gene, CDR1 is SGHRS and CDR2 is YFSETQ. CDR3 protein: CASSLVTGGSGANVLTF. As DNA, the CDR3 is TGCGCCAGCAGCTTGGTTACGGGGGGCTCTGGGGCCAACGTCCTGACTTTC.

The genes are TRBV6-6 and TRBJ1-2, with unresolved D. The germline V and J ends were trimmed by 4 bases and 0 bases, with 12 bases remaining between them. Germline assignment: CDR1 MNHNY and CDR2 SVGAGI (reference sequence). The CDR3 covers 15 residues. The CDR3 here is CASSSLGVTNYGYTF. In DNA, the CDR3 is TGTGCCAGCAGTTCCCTGGGAGTAACTAACTATGGCTACACCTTC.

The chain joins TRBV6-4 to TRBJ2-1, with 8 bases aligning to TRBD2. V lost 8 bases to trimming and J lost 8 bases; unmatched junction nucleotides: 11. The CDR3 sequence is 14 residues long. The germline V gene encodes CDR1 MRHNA and CDR2 SNTAGT. The chain's CDR3 is CASSLRGGMDEQFF. In DNA form, the CDR3 reads TGTGCCAGCTCCCTTCGGGGGGGGATGGATGAGCAGTTCTTC.

The CDR3 region has the DNA TGCGCCAGCAGCTCCCCCTACCGCGGGGGGGCCCCCGGGGAGCTGTTTTTT. It codes for CASSSPYRGGAPGELFF. The V gene is TRBV5-1, the J gene TRBJ2-2, with 9 bases identical to TRBD2. This CDR3 spans 17 amino acids. The trim removed 3 bases at V and 6 bases at J, leaving 12 bases unmatched. The germline V gene has CDR1 SGHRS and CDR2 YFSETQ.

This clonotype was seen once. CDR3 in amino acids: CASPGGRAGNTGELFF. For the CDR3, the DNA is TGTGCCAGCCCGGGCGGGAGGGCCGGTAACACCGGGGAGCTGTTTTTT. This chain joins TRBV6-1 and TRBJ2-2, with TRBD2 matching 9 bases. The CDR3 totals 16 residues. The trim removed 8 bases at V and 2 bases at J, leaving 9 bases unmatched. From germline, CDR1 is MNHNS and CDR2 SASEGT.

The gene calls are TRBV5-1 and TRBJ2-6, with no clear D. The CDR3 runs to 18 residues. V lost 0 bases and J 0 bases, leaving 13 bases between the germline ends. The germline CDR1 and CDR2 sequences are SGHRS and YFSETQ. CDR3 coding DNA: TGCGCCAGCAGCTTGGCCGGAACGAGCAGCTCTGGGGCCAACGTCCTGACTTTC. Amino acids: CASSLAGTSSSGANVLTF.

The chain employs TRBV20-1 and TRBJ2-1; 7 bases map to TRBD2. The V gene's germline CDR1 is DFQATT and CDR2 SNEGSKA (reference sequence). The CDR3 runs 17 residues. Trimming at V came to 0 bases and at J to 5 bases, leaving 13 bases not matched to a gene. The CDR3 coding sequence is TGCAGTGCTAGAGATTTACTAGCGTGGAGAGCGGACAATGAGCAGTTCTTC. Its translation is CSARDLLAWRADNEQFF.

The gene calls are TRBV3-1 and TRBJ2-5, with D perhaps TRBD2 (6 bases). V dropped 1 base and J dropped 10 bases, with 16 bases sitting between them. Per germline, CDR1 LGHDT and CDR2 YNNKEL (reference sequence). This CDR3 contains 14 residues. The CDR3 bases are TGTGCCAGCAGCCAAGGCTTTAGCGGAGGTGTCCAGTACTTC. Amino acid sequence: CASSQGFSGGVQYF.

This clonotype is a singleton in its sample. The chain recombines TRBV12-3 or TRBV12-4 with TRBJ1-2, with TRBD1 identical over 10 bases. The CDR3 has 14 residues. The ends lost 5 bases at V and 7 bases at J; junction bases unmatched: 7. The DNA for the CDR3 is TGTGCCAGCAGTCCACCCGGGACAGGGGTTGGCTACACCTTC. This gives the protein CASSPPGTGVGYTF.